Listed below are T cell receptor beta chains from one sample, sequenced in a study of regulatory T cells in long-lasting Graves disease. One entry per CDR3 protein, called by TCRdb with MiXCR from the multiplex PCR reads. The sample includes about 460,000 distinct CDR3 sequences, around a fifth seen only once; the top ten take around 13%. The sequenced sample was peripheral blood mononuclear cells (PBMCs), obtained when the disease was refractory, from a patient treated with antithyroid drugs. The receptor set was obtained from a female donor with Graves disease. The CDR3 runs from the conserved cysteine through the conserved F or W. D genes are given only for firm matches. The size field is filled for only some rows; it gives once, few, many or a size class.

abundance | j_gene | d_gene | v_gene | len | CDR3aa | CDR3nt
many | TRBJ2-5 | TRBD2 | TRBV5-1 | 16 | CASAGLAGTNQETQYF | TGCGCCAGCGCCGGACTAGCGGGCACGAACCAAGAGACCCAGTACTTC
many | TRBJ2-7 | . | TRBV5-1 | 14 | CASSPGTYSYEQYF | TGCGCCAGCAGCCCGGGGACGTACTCCTACGAGCAGTACTTC
few | TRBJ1-2 | TRBD1 | TRBV30 | 15 | CAWSVLTGNNYGYTF | TGTGCCTGGAGTGTCTTGACAGGGAATAACTATGGCTACACCTTC
. | TRBJ1-1 | . | TRBV3-1 | 14 | CASRLGTQNTEAFF | TGTGCCAGCAGACTCGGGACACAGAACACTGAAGCTTTCTTT
. | TRBJ1-2 | . | TRBV14 | 15 | CASSQGPGTNYGYTF | TGTGCCAGCAGCCAAGGGCCGGGAACAAACTATGGCTACACCTTC
. | TRBJ1-1 | . | TRBV30 | 14 | CAWRIEAVNTEAFF | TGTGCCTGGAGGATAGAGGCTGTGAACACTGAAGCTTTCTTT
few | TRBJ1-3 | . | TRBV12-3/TRBV12-4 | 14 | CATERADFGNTIYF | TGTGCCACCGAGCGGGCTGACTTCGGAAACACCATATATTTT
many | TRBJ1-5 | . | TRBV2 | 16 | CASSEAHANGDQPQHF | TGTGCCAGCAGTGAAGCCCACGCAAATGGGGATCAGCCCCAGCATTTT
. | TRBJ2-1 | TRBD2 | TRBV2 | 16 | CASSGDRGGRRNEQFF | TGTGCCAGCAGTGGAGATCGGGGAGGGCGTCGCAATGAGCAGTTCTTC
. | TRBJ1-5 | TRBD1 | TRBV19 | 16 | CASSRLPQGADQPQHF | TGTGCCAGTAGTAGGCTACCACAGGGGGCGGATCAGCCCCAGCATTTT
. | TRBJ1-2 | . | TRBV19 | 13 | CASSPLGPHGYTF | TGTGCCAGTAGTCCGCTCGGGCCTCATGGCTACACCTTC
few | TRBJ2-7 | . | TRBV5-5 | 15 | CASSVVPIGTYEQYF | TGTGCCAGCAGCGTGGTCCCGATCGGTACCTACGAGCAGTACTTC
many | TRBJ1-5 | . | TRBV27 | 14 | CASSPDFSNQPQHF | TGTGCCAGCAGTCCGGACTTTAGCAATCAGCCCCAGCATTTT
few | TRBJ1-5 | TRBD1 | TRBV20-1 | 13 | CSAQTGINQPQHF | TGCAGTGCCCAGACAGGGATCAATCAGCCCCAGCATTTT
many | TRBJ2-7 | . | TRBV6-1 | 13 | CATLTPAGYAQYF | TGTGCCACCCTTACGCCCGCGGGTTACGCGCAGTACTTC
. | TRBJ2-7 | TRBD1 | TRBV28 | 15 | CASSLSGTGVYEQYF | TGTGCCAGCAGTTTAAGTGGGACAGGGGTTTACGAGCAGTACTTC
. | TRBJ1-2 | TRBD1 | TRBV24-1 | 15 | CATSDESGQGDGYTF | TGTGCCACCAGTGATGAATCGGGACAGGGAGATGGCTACACCTTC
few | TRBJ2-2 | TRBD2 | TRBV5-1 | 15 | CASSGGTSGTGELFF | TGCGCCAGCAGCGGCGGGACTAGCGGGACCGGGGAGCTGTTTTTT
. | TRBJ1-2 | . | TRBV9 | 14 | CASSVSGGNYGYTF | TGTGCCAGCAGCGTCAGTGGTGGGAACTATGGCTACACCTTC
many | TRBJ1-4 | . | TRBV27 | 13 | CASSRKLGEKLFF | TGTGCCAGCAGTAGGAAACTCGGAGAAAAACTGTTTTTT
. | TRBJ1-6 | TRBD1 | TRBV20-1 | 15 | CSAGIPGGFNSPLHF | TGCAGCGCGGGGATTCCAGGGGGCTTTAATTCACCCCTCCACTTT
. | TRBJ2-6 | TRBD1 | TRBV29-1 | 16 | CSVGDRGVYGANVLTF | TGCAGCGTTGGGGACAGGGGCGTGTATGGGGCCAACGTCCTGACTTTC
many | TRBJ1-2 | TRBD1 | TRBV7-2 | 14 | CASSLAHRGGGYTF | TGTGCCAGCAGCTTAGCCCACAGGGGAGGGGGCTACACCTTC
few | TRBJ2-5 | . | TRBV3-1 | 15 | CASSTRDGTQETQYF | TGTGCCAGCAGCACCAGGGACGGGACCCAAGAGACCCAGTACTTC
few | TRBJ1-1 | . | TRBV9 | 14 | CASSVARGNTEAFF | TGTGCCAGCAGCGTTGCCAGGGGGAACACTGAAGCTTTCTTT
many | TRBJ1-6 | . | TRBV28 | 18 | CASRRTGIPDHYNSPLHF | TGTGCCAGCAGACGGACGGGAATCCCCGACCACTATAATTCACCCCTCCACTTT
many | TRBJ1-1 | . | TRBV28 | 14 | CASAGAGANTEAFF | TGTGCCAGCGCGGGGGCAGGGGCGAACACTGAAGCTTTCTTT
. | TRBJ2-2 | TRBD2 | TRBV6-2/TRBV6-3 | 16 | CASSWTSGRASGELFF | TGTGCCAGCAGTTGGACTAGCGGGAGGGCGTCCGGGGAGCTGTTTTTT
once | TRBJ2-1 | TRBD1 | TRBV19 | 15 | CASDPGTGAYNEQFF | TGTGCCAGTGACCCCGGGACAGGGGCCTACAATGAGCAGTTCTTC
few | TRBJ2-5 | . | TRBV5-6 | 13 | CASSSEIGETQYF | TGTGCCAGCAGTTCCGAGATCGGGGAGACCCAGTACTTC
. | TRBJ1-1 | . | TRBV7-9 | 14 | CASRPPGRGTEAFF | TGTGCCAGCAGACCTCCGGGACGTGGGACTGAAGCTTTCTTT
. | TRBJ2-2 | . | TRBV25-1 | 12 | CACSGSGGELFF | TGTGCCTGTTCAGGGAGTGGCGGGGAGCTGTTTTTT
many | TRBJ1-2 | TRBD1 | TRBV28 | 16 | CASSQDRDRGLYGYTF | TGTGCCAGCAGTCAAGACCGGGACAGGGGGTTATATGGCTACACCTTC
. | TRBJ2-5 | TRBD2 | TRBV30 | 16 | CAWSRGVAGGQETQYF | TGTGCCTGGAGTAGGGGGGTAGCGGGGGGCCAAGAGACCCAGTACTTC
few | TRBJ1-1 | TRBD1 | TRBV3-1 | 16 | CASSQDSGTGSTEAFF | TGTGCCAGCAGCCAAGACTCAGGGACAGGGAGTACTGAAGCTTTCTTT
many | TRBJ2-7 | . | TRBV29-1 | 13 | CSVEVGGIYEQYF | TGCAGCGTTGAAGTTGGGGGGATTTACGAGCAGTACTTC
. | TRBJ1-6 | . | TRBV7-9 | 16 | CASSPHPSSYNSPLHF | TGTGCCAGCAGCCCTCACCCGAGCTCCTATAATTCACCCCTCCACTTT
. | TRBJ1-6 | . | TRBV24-1 | 13 | CATSRTSDSPLHF | TGTGCCACCAGTCGGACGAGTGATTCACCCCTCCACTTT
few | TRBJ1-2 | TRBD1 | TRBV19 | 13 | CASSKGQNYGYTF | TGTGCCAGTAGTAAGGGACAGAACTATGGCTACACCTTC
. | TRBJ1-1 | . | TRBV19 | 13 | CASRHAVNTEAFF | TGTGCCAGTAGGCATGCGGTGAACACTGAAGCTTTCTTT
. | TRBJ2-1 | TRBD2 | TRBV12-3/TRBV12-4 | 14 | CASSETSGSNEQFF | TGTGCCAGCAGTGAGACTAGCGGATCCAATGAGCAGTTCTTC
. | TRBJ2-1 | TRBD2 | TRBV6-1 | 15 | CASRGLAGGKNEQFF | TGTGCCAGCAGAGGACTAGCGGGAGGAAAGAATGAGCAGTTCTTC
many | TRBJ1-5 | . | TRBV28 | 14 | CASITTGFNQPQHF | TGTGCCAGCATTACAACAGGGTTCAATCAGCCCCAGCATTTT
. | TRBJ1-2 | . | TRBV20-1 | 11 | CSARSEDGYTF | TGCAGTGCCCGCTCCGAAGATGGCTACACCTTC
few | TRBJ2-7 | . | TRBV19 | 16 | CASSLDSSPLSYEQYF | TGTGCCAGTAGTTTAGACTCCAGCCCCCTCTCCTACGAGCAGTACTTC
few | TRBJ1-1 | TRBD1 | TRBV3-1 | 14 | CASSHLDRVNEAFF | TGTGCCAGCAGCCACCTTGACAGGGTCAATGAAGCTTTCTTT
many | TRBJ1-4 | . | TRBV3-1 | 15 | CASSLRERDSEKLFF | TGTGCCAGCAGCCTCAGGGAGAGGGATAGTGAAAAACTGTTTTTT
few | TRBJ1-2 | . | TRBV20-1 | 12 | CSARVGTHGYTF | TGCAGTGCTAGAGTGGGGACCCATGGCTACACCTTC
once | TRBJ1-2 | TRBD1 | TRBV9 | 15 | CASSPGTGEYYGYTF | TGTGCCAGCAGCCCTGGGACAGGGGAATACTATGGCTACACCTTC
. | TRBJ2-3 | . | TRBV11-1 | 15 | CASSEGRILTDTQYF | TGTGCCAGCAGCGAGGGACGGATCCTCACAGATACGCAGTATTTT
few | TRBJ2-1 | TRBD2 | TRBV20-1 | 15 | CSARPGLAVYNEQFF | TGCAGTGCCCGACCGGGACTAGCGGTTTACAATGAGCAGTTCTTC
. | TRBJ2-1 | TRBD1 | TRBV28 | 14 | CAALPGTDYNEQFF | TGTGCCGCCTTACCCGGGACAGATTACAATGAGCAGTTCTTC